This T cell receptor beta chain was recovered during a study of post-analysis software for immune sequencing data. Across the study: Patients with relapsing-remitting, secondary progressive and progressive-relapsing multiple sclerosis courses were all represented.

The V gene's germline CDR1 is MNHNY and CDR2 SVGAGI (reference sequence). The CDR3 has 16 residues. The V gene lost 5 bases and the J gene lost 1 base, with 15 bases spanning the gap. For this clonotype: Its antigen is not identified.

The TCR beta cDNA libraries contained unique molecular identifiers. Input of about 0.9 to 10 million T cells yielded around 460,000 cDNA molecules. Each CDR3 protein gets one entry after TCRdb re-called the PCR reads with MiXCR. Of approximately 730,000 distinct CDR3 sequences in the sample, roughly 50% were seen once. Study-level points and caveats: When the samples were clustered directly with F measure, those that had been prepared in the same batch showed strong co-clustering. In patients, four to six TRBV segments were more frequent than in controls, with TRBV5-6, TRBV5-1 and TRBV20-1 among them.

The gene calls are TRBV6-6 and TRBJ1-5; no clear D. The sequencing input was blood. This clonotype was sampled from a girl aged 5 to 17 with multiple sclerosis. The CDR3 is CASSTPPGLSNQPQHF. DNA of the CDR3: TGTGCCAGCAGTACACCGCCAGGTCTGAGCAATCAGCCCCAGCATTTT.